The clone carrying this T cell receptor beta chain has only a few counts. Its antigen is currently unknown. The sample originates from a study of T cell repertoires in cytomegalovirus infection. Each CDR3 protein gets one entry after TCRdb re-called the reads with MiXCR. The table shows 700,000 to 850,000 distinct CDR3 sequences, with 32% occurring only once. The CDR3 totals 18 residues. Germline values: CDR1 SGDLS, CDR2 YYNGEE. The junction had 14 bases not matched to a gene; V was cut back by 0 bases and J by 5 bases. The chain carries TRBV9 and TRBJ2-5; TRBD2 matches at 9 bases. The clonotype comes from a human donor in good health (CMV status not recorded). Some clones in this sample may be carry-over from other donors' samples. The specimen comprised cultured CD8+ T cells from PBMCs, sampled from culture after CMV antigen stimulation. The CDR3 loop reads CASSVETPGGGAGETQYF. CDR3 bases: TGTGCCAGCAGCGTAGAAACCCCCGGCGGGGGGGCCGGGGAGACCCAGTACTTC.